Below are 20 T cell receptor beta chains sequenced from a single sample in a study of T cells in Graves' hyperthyroidism and ophthalmopathy. Amplified TCR beta CDR3 regions derived from RNA transcripts. The TCR CDR3 was amplified in a first-round RT-PCR using the HTBI primer set. TCRdb re-called the multiplex PCR reads through MiXCR, storing one row per CDR3 protein. This table has 550,000 to 600,000 distinct CDR3 sequences, 13% to 15% appearing once. The sample comprised blood. The receptors were sampled from a woman in her late teens or twenties with Graves' ophthalmopathy.

This clonotype was found many times. The genes are TRBV25-1 and TRBJ1-5; a weak D match, TRBD1 (6 bases). The CDR3 spans 17 residues. The V gene's germline CDR1 is MGHDK and CDR2 SYGVNS. V lost 3 bases and J 0 bases, leaving 15 bases between the germline ends. This chain's CDR3 is CASSEGHIPYSNQPQHF. The CDR3 nucleotides are TGTGCCAGCAGTGAGGGACACATTCCGTATAGCAATCAGCCCCAGCATTTT.

Many counts were recorded for this clonotype. This sequence joins TRBV28 and TRBJ2-7; TRBD2 matches 8 bases. The length of the CDR3 is 14 residues. CDR1 is MDHEN and CDR2 is SYDVKM in the germline V gene. Losses at the gene ends were 5 bases for V and 1 base for J; bases not matched to a gene: 4. The CDR3 reads CASSHGGDSYEQYF. The CDR3 DNA reads as TGTGCCAGCAGTCACGGGGGGGATTCCTACGAGCAGTACTTC. The complete variable domain, with remaining parts taken from reference TRBV28 and TRBJ2-7, reads DVKVTQSSRYLVKRTGEKVFLECVQDMDHENMFWYRQDPGLGLRLIYFSYDVKMKEKGDIPEGYSVSREKKERFSLILESASTNQTSMYLCASSHGGDSYEQYFGPGTRLTVT.

In this sample, this clonotype turned up a few times. The chain is built from TRBV7-9 and TRBJ2-7; TRBD2 is a possible D gene (5 bases). This CDR3 has 15 residues. CDR1 is SEHNR and CDR2 is FQNEAQ in the germline V gene (reference sequence). With 5 bases removed from V and 1 base from J, the gap between germline ends came to 15 bases. The DNA for the CDR3 is TGTGCCAGCAGCCCGGAGGCTTTAGGGTCCTACGAGCAGTACTTC. It translates to CASSPEALGSYEQYF.

This clonotype has ten or more counts. The chain employs TRBV12-3 or TRBV12-4 and TRBJ2-3; 8 nucleotides align to TRBD2. The CDR3 extends over 16 amino acids. Trimming took 1 base from V and 2 from J; bases not matched to a gene: 5. In nucleotides, the CDR3 is TGTGCCAGCAGTTTAGGATCACTAGCGGACACAGATACGCAGTATTTT. It yields the protein CASSLGSLADTDTQYF.

This clonotype was recorded at least ten times. The rearrangement links TRBV28 to TRBJ1-4, with TRBD1 identical over 7 bases. In germline, CDR1 is MDHEN, CDR2 SYDVKM. The CDR3 totals 14 residues. After removal of 6 bases from V and 7 bases from J, the junction contained 8 bases not matched to a gene. The CDR3: CASSPTGRGEKLFF. In DNA form, the CDR3 reads TGTGCCAGCAGCCCGACAGGGAGGGGTGAAAAACTGTTTTTT.

This clonotype has at least ten counts. V and J are TRBV6-4 and TRBJ2-6, with a possible D match to TRBD1 (6 bases). The ends were cut back, 6 bases at V and 1 base at J, with 7 bases in the middle. Germline lookup yields CDR1 MRHNA and CDR2 SNTAGT. This CDR3 comprises 14 residues. CDR3 in amino acids: CASSQGSGANVLTF. The CDR3 DNA is TGTGCCAGCAGCCAGGGGTCTGGGGCCAACGTCCTGACTTTC.

J is TRBJ2-5 and V is TRBV4-1; TRBD2 aligns across 8 bases. The CDR3 is made up of 16 amino acids. Unmatched junction bases numbered 10, after V lost 2 bases and J lost 5 bases. CDR1 and CDR2 (germline): MGHRA, YSYEKL. The CDR3 DNA sequence: TGCGCCAGCAGCCAAATCCGAGCGGGAGATGAGGAGACCCAGTACTTC. This encodes CASSQIRAGDEETQYF.

This clonotype occurred many times. CDR3 sequence: CASSGGAYEQYF. CDR3 nucleotides: TGTGCCAGCAGCGGAGGTGCCTACGAGCAGTACTTC. The chain recombines TRBV5-6 with TRBJ2-7; maybe TRBD2 (5 bases). This CDR3 has 12 amino acids. V was shortened by 4 bases and J by 2 bases, with 7 bases between the two germline ends. Germline CDR1 and CDR2: SGHDT and YYEEEE.

This clonotype was observed many times. V gene TRBV6-1 combines with J gene TRBJ1-5; no definite D call. The CDR3 is 15 amino acids. The V end lost 3 bases, the J end lost 3 bases, and 12 bases lay between the germline ends. CDR1 is MNHNS, CDR2 SASEGT, per germline. CDR3 sequence reads: CASSEGHRINQPQHF. In nucleotides, the CDR3 is TGTGCCAGCAGTGAGGGTCACCGGATCAATCAGCCCCAGCATTTT.

Many counts were recorded for this clonotype. The chain is built from TRBV5-6 and TRBJ2-7; 7 nucleotides line up with TRBD2. Germline-derived CDR1 and CDR2 are SGHDT and YYEEEE. The CDR3 sequence is 15 residues long. Unmatched junction bases numbered 8, after V lost 2 bases and J lost 3 bases. CDR3 sequence (DNA): TGTGCCAGCAGCTTAGGCGGGAGTCTGGTCTACGAGCAGTACTTC. Translation gives CASSLGGSLVYEQYF.

V is TRBV19 and J is TRBJ1-2; 8 nucleotides align to TRBD1. The CDR3 spans 14 residues. Germline V gives CDR1 LNHDA, CDR2 SQIVND (reference sequence). The junction had 5 bases not matched to a gene; V was cut back by 8 bases and J by 0 bases. This CDR3 reads CASGIQGANYGYTF. CDR3 DNA: TGTGCCAGTGGAATACAGGGGGCTAACTATGGCTACACCTTC.

Only a few counts were recorded for this clonotype. This chain links TRBV6-5 with TRBJ1-2; D not certain. The CDR3 is 13 residues long. Germline CDR1 MNHEY, CDR2 SVGAGI. V shed 5 bases and J shed 5 bases, with 12 bases lying between them. In DNA form, the CDR3 reads TGTGCCAGCAGTCTACGGGCCCTGTATGGCTACACCTTC. The encoded protein is CASSLRALYGYTF.

V usage is TRBV4-2 and J usage is TRBJ1-6; D not resolved. The germline V gene has CDR1 LGHNA and CDR2 YNFKEQ. The CDR3 spans 12 residues. Deletions cut 0 bases from V and 16 bases from J, with 10 bases between. DNA for the CDR3: TGTGCCAGCAGCCAAGATCAAGCGGGGCTCCACTTT. This translates into CASSQDQAGLHF.

In this sample, this clonotype turned up a few times. The chain joins TRBV9 to TRBJ2-5; 8 nucleotides match TRBD2. With 2 bases clipped from V and 5 bases from J, the junction kept 11 bases outside the gene matches. The CDR3 has 16 amino acids. Germline V gives CDR1 SGDLS, CDR2 YYNGEE. Here the CDR3 DNA reads TGTGCCAGCAGCGTGGAAAAGCGGGGGCACGGGGAGACCCAGTACTTC. Its translation is CASSVEKRGHGETQYF.

This clonotype showed up many times. The gene calls are TRBV5-6 and TRBJ2-7, with TRBD1 matching 7 bases. There are 16 residues in the CDR3. Trimming took 3 bases from V and 1 from J; bases not matched to a gene: 10. CDR1 is SGHDT, CDR2 YYEEEE, per germline. CDR3 DNA sequence: TGTGCCAGCAGCTATGCTGGACAGGTGATTTCCTACGAGCAGTACTTC. This encodes CASSYAGQVISYEQYF. Supplemented by reference TRBV5-6 and TRBJ2-7, the full variable domain reads DAGVTQSPTHLIKTRGQQVTLRCSPKSGHDTVSWYQQALGQGPQFIFQYYEEEERQRGNFPDRFSGHQFPNYSSELNVNALLLGDSALYLCASSYAGQVISYEQYFGPGTRLTVT.

This clonotype was observed many times. This chain links TRBV18 with TRBJ2-1; D uncertain. Per germline, CDR1 KGHSH and CDR2 LQKENI. The CDR3 contains 13 residues. Trimming took off 8 bases at V and 0 bases at J, with 8 bases between the two ends. The CDR3 is CASSPLSYNEQFF. CDR3 DNA sequence: TGTGCCAGCAGCCCCCTCTCCTACAATGAGCAGTTCTTC. The full variable domain, rest sourced from reference TRBV18 and TRBJ2-1, is NAGVMQNPRHLVRRRGQEARLRCSPMKGHSHVYWYRQLPEEGLKFMVYLQKENIIDESGMPKERFSAEFPKEGPSILRIQQVVRGDSAAYFCASSPLSYNEQFFGPGTRLTVL.

Many counts were recorded for this clonotype. The chain employs TRBV7-2 and TRBJ2-1, with D possibly TRBD1 on 5 matching bases. This CDR3 contains 13 residues. Trimming removed 5 bases at V and 3 bases at J, with 8 bases between. CDR1 and CDR2 (germline): SGHTA, FQGNSA. The CDR3 DNA reads as TGTGCCAGCAGCCAGGGAAACTACAATGAGCAGTTCTTC. Residues: CASSQGNYNEQFF.

This clonotype was seen more than once but under ten times. The chain recombines TRBV24-1 with TRBJ2-3; 8 nucleotides align to TRBD1. J was trimmed by 1 base and V by 8 bases; bases with no gene match: 1. CDR3 length: 13 residues. Germline CDR1 is KGHDR and CDR2 is SFDVKD. The CDR3 here is CATTDRGTDTQYF. The CDR3 DNA follows: TGTGCCACCACGGACAGGGGCACAGATACGCAGTATTTT.

The V call is TRBV12-3 or TRBV12-4, the J call TRBJ2-2, with 7 nucleotides matching TRBD2. V lost 7 bases, J lost 2 bases, and 7 bases stayed unmatched. The CDR3 spans 15 residues. The CDR3 DNA reads as TGTGCCAGCAAGCGGGGCTTAGAAAACACCGGGGAGCTGTTTTTT. Protein sequence: CASKRGLENTGELFF.

This clonotype came up a few times. V and J are TRBV18 and TRBJ2-1, with unresolved D. The CDR3 extends over 17 amino acids. Trimming cost V 1 base and J 0 bases, with 13 bases left between them. CDR1 and CDR2 from the germline V gene are KGHSH and LQKENI. This chain's CDR3 is CASSPRIVLSSYNEQFF. CDR3 coding DNA: TGTGCCAGCTCACCACGGATAGTCTTAAGCTCCTACAATGAGCAGTTCTTC.